The 2 T cell receptor beta chains below come from one sample, sequenced in a study of low-dose radiotherapy and immunotherapy resistance in tumors. TRAV- and TRBV-specific primers were used for first-strand cDNA, which covered alpha and beta chains. The PCR that amplified TCRs ran for approximately 18 cycles, relying on a constant-region primer and a V-primer adapter. TCRdb redid the calling of the reads with MiXCR, one entry per CDR3 protein. This table holds approximately 11,000 distinct CDR3 sequences, over 55% found once. These TCRs come from a human donor with advanced metastatic prostate, ovarian, gallbladder or colorectal cancer (not recorded which). This table probably holds off-target reads from a library built for another chain.

J is TRBJ2-3 and V is TRBV19; tentative D call: TRBD2 (6 bases). The ends were cut back, 5 bases at V and 2 bases at J, with 11 bases in the middle. Germline V gene lookup returns CDR1 LNHDA and CDR2 SQIVND (reference sequence). This CDR3 comprises 14 residues. CDR3 in amino acids: CASSPRDFTDTQYF. CDR3 coding DNA: TGTGCCAGTAGTCCCCGGGACTTCACAGATACGCAGTATTTT.

This sequence joins TRBV9 and TRBJ1-1; perhaps TRBD1 as D (6 bases). Germline CDR1 and CDR2: SGDLS and YYNGEE. Trimming cost V 2 bases and J 6 bases, with 17 bases left between them. CDR3 length: 15 residues. The CDR3 spells CASSVREGGESEAFF. The CDR3 nucleotides are TGTGCCAGCAGCGTGCGTGAGGGGGGCGAATCTGAAGCTTTCTTT.